This T cell receptor beta chain came from a study of blood T cell repertoires in COVID-19. About the research overall: Italy, Spain and the United States were the sources of the convalescent and acute COVID-19 samples.

Germline V gives CDR1 MNHEY, CDR2 SVGAGI. This CDR3 spans 13 amino acids. The V gene lost 7 bases and the J gene lost 0 bases, with 7 bases spanning the gap. Those enrolled, adults aged roughly 18 to 89 years, came from about two dozen US areas. Participant-given clinical history determined each cohort assignment. Recovered participants had two consecutive negative NP/OP PCR tests, healthcare professional clearance, or symptom resolution. Here immunoSEQ multiplex PCR was the method, and the copy in TCRdb shows in-frame clones only, minus some. The sample yields some 200,000 clones, roughly four fifths seen once.

The origin of this receptor is a man in his forties or fifties who had recovered from COVID-19. Sequencing used PBMCs or T cells enriched from blood (not recorded which). The chain joins TRBV6-5 to TRBJ2-1; no definite D call. CDR3 sequence reads: CASTPSSYNEQFF. For the CDR3, the DNA is TGTGCCAGCACCCCCAGCTCCTACAATGAGCAGTTCTTC.